Listed here are 21 T cell receptor beta chains from one sample, sequenced in a study of CD8+ T cells in alopecia areata. The authors extracted RNA and reverse transcribed it into cDNA as the sequencing template. The protocol was immunoSEQ multiplex PCR, while the TCRdb copy is restricted to in-frame clones and leaves out a portion. Of around 300,000 clones listed, 45% to 70% are singletons. The sample's treatment: oral pan-JAK inhibitor, 5-10 mg twice daily. This specimen was CD4+ T cells sorted from blood, taken at week 52, from a patient treated with tofacitinib. The source of these receptors is a human donor with alopecia areata.

The genes are TRBV4-2 and TRBJ2-7; 11 nucleotides agree with TRBD2. V gave up 2 bases and J gave up 1 base; unmatched junction bases: 4. The germline gives CDR1 LGHNA, CDR2 YNFKEQ. The CDR3 is 16 amino acids. In DNA form, the CDR3 reads TGTGCCAGCAGCCAACTGGGACTAGCGGTATCCTACGAGCAGTACTTC. Residues: CASSQLGLAVSYEQYF.

The count of this clone is one. The chain couples TRBV4-2 to TRBJ1-1, with a tentative D call TRBD1 (5 bases). This CDR3 region has 16 residues. Trimming stripped 0 bases from V and 2 bases from J, with 13 bases between. CDR1 LGHNA and CDR2 YNFKEQ come from the germline V gene. Here the CDR3 DNA reads TGTGCCAGCAGCCAAGATGGCCAGGGCTACAACACTGAAGCTTTCTTT. Translating it yields CASSQDGQGYNTEAFF.

This chain connects TRBV15 to TRBJ2-7; D is possibly TRBD2 (5 bases). The CDR3 consists of 14 residues. CDR1 and CDR2 from the germline V gene are LNHNV and YYDKDF (reference sequence). V was trimmed by 4 bases and J by 3 bases, leaving 13 bases between them. In DNA form, the CDR3 reads TGTGCCACCAGCACCCACGGGGATAACTACGAGCAGTACTTC. Its translation: CATSTHGDNYEQYF. The complete variable domain, with remaining parts taken from reference TRBV15 and TRBJ2-7, reads DAMVIQNPRYQVTQFGKPVTLSCSQTLNHNVMYWYQQKSSQAPKLLFHYYDKDFNNEADTPDNFQSRRPNTSFCFLDIRSPGLGDTAMYLCATSTHGDNYEQYFGPGTRLTVT.

This clone was found a few times. CDR3 protein: CAISESPAKAGARSSYEQYF. The CDR3 bases are TGTGCCATCAGTGAGTCCCCAGCAAAAGCGGGGGCCCGAAGCTCCTACGAGCAGTACTTC. The gene calls are TRBV10-3 and TRBJ2-7, with TRBD2 matching over 8 bases. This CDR3 has 20 amino acids. Losses at the gene ends were 0 bases for V and 0 bases for J; bases not matched to a gene: 16. Germline V CDR1 and CDR2: ENHRY, SYGVKD.

This clone was recorded a few times. The sample carries other DNA sequences with the same CDR3. This chain links TRBV7-2 with TRBJ2-3; D is possibly TRBD1 or TRBD2 (5 bases each). The CDR3 consists of 15 residues. Trimming pared 5 bases from V and 3 bases from J, leaving 15 bases between. Germline CDR1 SGHTA, CDR2 FQGNSA. The CDR3 here is CASSLSGLGTDTQYF. In DNA, the CDR3 is TGTGCCAGCAGCCTGTCGGGGCTAGGGACAGATACGCAGTATTTT.

The J gene is TRBJ2-7, the V gene TRBV29-1; D perhaps matches TRBD2 (6 bases). CDR1 is SQVTM and CDR2 is ANQGSEA in the germline V gene. Between the trimmed V and J ends, which lost 4 bases and 0 bases, there was a span of 10 bases. CDR3 length equals 13 residues. Written as DNA, the CDR3 is TGCAGCGTTGTGCAGGACTACTCCTACGAGCAGTACTTC. It translates to CSVVQDYSYEQYF.

The rearrangement uses TRBV6-5 and TRBJ1-1; 8 positions agree with TRBD1. The CDR3 is made up of 13 amino acids. Germline-derived CDR1 and CDR2 are MNHEY and SVGAGI. The trim removed 6 bases at V and 3 bases at J, leaving 3 bases unmatched. In DNA form, the CDR3 reads TGTGCCAGCAGCGGACAGGGATACACTGAAGCTTTCTTT. Protein product: CASSGQGYTEAFF.

This clone was detected only a few times. This rearrangement joins TRBV5-1 to TRBJ1-1; unclear D gene. The CDR3 length is 15 residues. Germline CDR1 and CDR2: SGHRS and YFSETQ. Deletions cut 4 bases from V and 0 bases from J, with 13 bases between. Here the CDR3 DNA reads TGCGCCAGCAGCGCCCCGGGGAGACTGAACACTGAAGCTTTCTTT. It translates to CASSAPGRLNTEAFF.

The CDR3 loop is CAWSVGLSGNTIYF. The CDR3 DNA follows: TGTGCCTGGAGCGTAGGGCTGTCTGGAAACACCATATATTTT. The V and J genes are TRBV30 and TRBJ1-3, with D hard to call. The CDR3 extends over 14 amino acids. Germline lookup yields CDR1 GTSNPN and CDR2 SVGIG (reference sequence). V lost 3 bases to trimming and J lost 1 base, with 10 bases between them.

The chain carries TRBV29-1 and TRBJ1-4; no clear D. Trimming took 4 bases from V and 4 from J, leaving 4 bases between them. Germline CDR1 is SQVTM and CDR2 is ANQGSEA. The CDR3 runs 11 residues. CDR3 sequence: CSVGGNEKLFF. The CDR3 DNA sequence: TGCAGCGTTGGGGGTAATGAAAAACTGTTTTTT.

This clone was picked up a small number of times. The V gene is TRBV7-2, the J gene TRBJ2-5, with 7 bases lining up with TRBD1. Losses at the gene ends were 5 bases for V and 1 base for J; bases not matched to a gene: 4. The germline V gene has CDR1 SGHTA and CDR2 FQGNSA. The CDR3 is 14 residues long. CDR3 loop: CASSAGTVQETQYF. CDR3 DNA: TGTGCCAGCAGCGCAGGGACAGTCCAAGAGACCCAGTACTTC.

The chain combines TRBV10-3 with TRBJ1-6; D unresolved. V was shortened by 10 bases and J by 9 bases, with 19 bases between the two germline ends. The germline V gene has CDR1 ENHRY and CDR2 SYGVKD. CDR3 length: 14 amino acids. CDR3 coding DNA: TGTGCCAGTTCAGATCGGTGGAGGAGTTCACCCCTCCACTTT. Translated, it gives CASSDRWRSSPLHF.

The genes are TRBV29-1 and TRBJ2-1, with 7 bases identical to TRBD2. This CDR3 region has 13 residues. CDR1 and CDR2 from the germline V gene are SQVTM and ANQGSEA. With 6 bases clipped from V and 3 bases from J, the junction kept 5 bases outside the gene matches. CDR3 amino acids: CSVGGTGYNEQFF. The DNA of the CDR3 is TGCAGCGTGGGGGGGACCGGCTACAATGAGCAGTTCTTC.

The chain is built from TRBV7-3 and TRBJ2-7; D is possibly TRBD1 or TRBD2 (5 bases each). Trimming pared 5 bases from V and 1 base from J, leaving 12 bases between. The CDR3 length is 14 residues. CDR1 and CDR2 (germline): SGHTA, FQGTGA. CDR3 loop: CASSRDGNSYEQYF. In nucleotides, the CDR3 is TGTGCCAGCAGCCGGGACGGAAATTCCTACGAGCAGTACTTC.

This clone was seen once. The J gene is TRBJ2-5, the V gene TRBV19, with D unresolved. The CDR3 is made up of 13 amino acids. The ends were cut back, 6 bases at V and 10 bases at J, with 18 bases in the middle. CDR1 is LNHDA and CDR2 is SQIVND in the germline V gene (reference sequence). In DNA, the CDR3 is TGTGCCAGTAGCCCCGCGAGGTCCCGCGTCCAGTACTTC. The encoded protein is CASSPARSRVQYF.

A few counts support this clone. This chain links TRBV7-3 with TRBJ2-5, with 7 bases that match TRBD2. CDR3 size: 16 residues. V lost 3 bases, J lost 5 bases, and 12 bases stayed unmatched. Per the germline V gene, CDR1 is SGHTA and CDR2 is FQGTGA. CDR3 sequence reads: CASSFSARGNSETQYF. DNA of the CDR3: TGTGCCAGCAGCTTCTCGGCGCGGGGGAATAGTGAGACCCAGTACTTC.

The table lists this clone with a few counts. V and J are TRBV6-1 and TRBJ1-4, with D possibly being TRBD1 (5 bases). This CDR3 region has 13 residues. Germline CDR1 reads MNHNS; CDR2 reads SASEGT. V lost 4 bases and J 7 bases, leaving 10 bases between the germline ends. CDR3 DNA sequence: TGTGCCAGCAGTGTCAGGGAGGGTGAAAAACTGTTTTTT. Its translation: CASSVREGEKLFF.

The chain couples TRBV7-9 to TRBJ2-3; no clear D. In germline, CDR1 is SEHNR, CDR2 FQNEAQ (reference sequence). V lost 7 bases, J lost 3 bases, and 11 bases lay in between. This CDR3 comprises 13 residues. CDR3 loop: CASTLSGTDTQYF. The CDR3 nucleotides are TGTGCCAGCACCCTTAGTGGGACAGATACGCAGTATTTT.

This chain connects TRBV5-1 to TRBJ1-2; 10 bases agree with TRBD1. J gave up 6 bases and V 2 bases, and 4 bases lay outside the gene matches. Germline CDR1 is SGHRS and CDR2 is YFSETQ. The CDR3 runs to 14 residues. This CDR3 reads CASSFGTGEDGYTF. As DNA, the CDR3 is TGCGCCAGCAGCTTCGGGACAGGGGAAGATGGCTACACCTTC.

A few counts support this clone. This chain joins TRBV19 and TRBJ2-7; D gene ambiguous. The germline V and J ends were trimmed by 4 bases and 4 bases, with 11 bases remaining between them. Per the germline V gene, CDR1 is LNHDA and CDR2 is SQIVND (reference sequence). The length of the CDR3 is 13 residues. DNA for the CDR3: TGTGCCAGTAGTAACCTGAGAGGTTACGAGCAGTACTTC. Translating gives CASSNLRGYEQYF.

The chain is built from TRBV9 and TRBJ1-6; the D is unclear. CDR1 is SGDLS and CDR2 is YYNGEE in the germline V gene. The V gene lost 0 bases and the J gene lost 7 bases, with 8 bases spanning the gap. The CDR3 covers 14 residues. The CDR3 region has the DNA TGTGCCAGCAGCGTAGACGGAGCCAATTCACCCCTCCACTTT. It yields the protein CASSVDGANSPLHF.